The 25 T cell receptor beta chains below all came from one sample that was sequenced in a study of T cells in Graves' hyperthyroidism and ophthalmopathy. Amplification targeted TCR beta CDR3 regions from RNA transcripts. The primer set for the first-round RT-PCR of the TCR CDR3 was HTBI. Each CDR3 protein is one row after TCRdb ran MiXCR on the multiplex PCR reads. The table shows 300,000 to 500,000 distinct CDR3 sequences, with about 14% occurring only once. The sequenced sample was blood. The receptors were sampled from a man aged 50-59 years with Graves' ophthalmopathy.

This clonotype was recorded at least ten times. The V and J genes are TRBV20-1 and TRBJ2-1; D ambiguous. Deletions cut 6 bases from V and 4 bases from J, with 19 bases between. This CDR3 has 15 residues. Germline CDR1 DFQATT, CDR2 SNEGSKA (reference sequence). CDR3 in amino acids: CSAKDLFGVYNEQFF. For the CDR3, the DNA is TGCAGTGCCAAGGATTTGTTTGGGGTATACAATGAGCAGTTCTTC.

V is TRBV29-1 and J is TRBJ2-5; 11 bases match TRBD2. V shed 3 bases and J 14 bases; nucleotides not matched to a gene: 8. Per germline, CDR1 SQVTM and CDR2 ANQGSEA. The CDR3 has 12 residues. CDR3 DNA: TGCAGCGTTGAGGTAGCGGGAGGGCTCGCTTACTTC. Translated: CSVEVAGGLAYF.

This chain links TRBV7-9 with TRBJ1-3, with TRBD1 matching 7 bases. The CDR3 extends over 19 amino acids. From germline, CDR1 is SEHNR and CDR2 FQNEAQ (reference sequence). V lost 5 bases and J lost 8; bases outside the gene matches: 24. This CDR3 is CASSPMGADRASSADTIYF. In DNA, the CDR3 is TGTGCCAGCAGCCCGATGGGGGCCGACAGGGCTTCGTCGGCGGACACCATATATTTT.

The chain carries TRBV10-3 and TRBJ2-2, with 14 bases aligning to TRBD2. Per germline, CDR1 ENHRY and CDR2 SYGVKD. This CDR3 has 16 amino acids. The V gene end was trimmed by 6 bases and the J gene end by 6 bases; junction bases not matched to a gene: 6. In nucleotides, the CDR3 is TGTGCCATCAGAGGGACTAGCGGGAGTTCTTCCGGGGAGCTGTTTTTT. This codes for CAIRGTSGSSSGELFF.

This clonotype was observed a handful of times. The rearrangement joins TRBV7-8 to TRBJ2-1, with 11 bases that match TRBD1. The germline V gene encodes CDR1 SGHVS and CDR2 FQNEAQ. The CDR3 contains 15 residues. V lost 4 bases and J lost 7; bases outside the gene matches: 6. CDR3 sequence reads: CASSSGTGGLNEQFF. DNA of the CDR3: TGTGCCAGCAGCTCCGGGACAGGGGGTCTTAATGAGCAGTTCTTC.

Worth noting for this clonotype: A much bigger clone sits one base away, suggesting this may be a read error. The chain links TRBV30 to TRBJ2-7; D gene unclear. The assigned J gene may be wrong: the sequence end matches TRBJ2-1 better. The CDR3 has 11 amino acids. Germline lookup yields CDR1 GTSNPN and CDR2 SVGIG (reference sequence). The DNA of the CDR3 is TGTGCCTGGAGTGGGGTCGGCGAGCAGTTCTTC. Translating gives CAWSGVGEQFF.

This clonotype was observed at least ten times. The V and J genes are TRBV10-3 and TRBJ2-2; 9 bases agree with TRBD1. Germline values: CDR1 ENHRY, CDR2 SYGVKD. This CDR3 comprises 12 residues. The CDR3 sequence: CAGQGPTGELFF. DNA of the CDR3: TGTGCGGGACAGGGACCCACCGGGGAGCTGTTTTTT.

This clonotype was picked up a small number of times. This chain connects TRBV15 to TRBJ2-1, with 9 bases aligning to TRBD1. Germline V gives CDR1 LNHNV, CDR2 YYDKDF (reference sequence). The V gene end was trimmed by 3 bases and the J gene end by 8 bases; junction bases not matched to a gene: 5. CDR3 length equals 14 residues. CDR3 amino acids: CATSRTGGDDEQFF. DNA for the CDR3: TGTGCCACCAGCAGGACAGGGGGAGATGATGAGCAGTTCTTC.

This clonotype was found a few times. The rearrangement uses TRBV7-2 and TRBJ2-3, with D unresolved. Trimming cost V 5 bases and J 0 bases, with 9 bases left between them. Germline values: CDR1 SGHTA, CDR2 FQGNSA. This CDR3 region has 14 residues. The CDR3 protein is CASSAAPSTDTQYF. The DNA for the CDR3 is TGTGCCAGCAGCGCCGCCCCTAGCACAGATACGCAGTATTTT.

This clonotype was seen only a few times. This chain links TRBV28 with TRBJ2-2; D perhaps matches TRBD1 (5 bases). This CDR3 comprises 15 residues. The germline CDR1 and CDR2 sequences are MDHEN and SYDVKM. Trimming left V 3 bases short and J 7 bases short, with 15 bases between. CDR3: CASSLYRSLIGELFF. CDR3 in DNA: TGTGCCAGCAGTTTGTACAGGAGTCTAATCGGGGAGCTGTTTTTT.

In this sample, this clonotype turned up a few times. This chain connects TRBV4-1 to TRBJ1-4; D gene unclear. The V and J ends lost 2 bases and 8 bases respectively, with 6 bases between them. The CDR3 length is 12 residues. Germline CDR1 reads MGHRA; CDR2 reads YSYEKL. Written as DNA, the CDR3 is TGCGCCAGCAGCCAATTAAACGAAAAACTGTTTTTT. Translated: CASSQLNEKLFF.

This clonotype was detected only a few times. This chain links TRBV13 with TRBJ2-1, with 11 bases that match TRBD2. The junction had 3 bases not matched to a gene; V was cut back by 8 bases and J by 0 bases. The CDR3 is 15 residues long. The germline V gene has CDR1 PRHDT and CDR2 FYEKMQ (reference sequence). CDR3 protein: CASCLAGGSYNEQFF. The CDR3 DNA reads TGTGCCAGCTGTCTAGCGGGGGGCTCCTACAATGAGCAGTTCTTC.

Comment on this clonotype: A much larger clone is a single base away; this may be a read error. The CDR3 DNA reads TGTGCCAGCAGTGAAGGGGGGCGCCTTCAGCTCCAGCATTTT. The encoded protein is CASSEGGRLQLQHF. The J gene is TRBJ1-5, the V gene TRBV2; D perhaps matches TRBD1 (6 bases). The germline V gene encodes CDR1 SNHLY and CDR2 FYNNEI. The CDR3 contains 14 residues.

This clonotype occurred many times. The genes are TRBV2 and TRBJ2-6, with 7 positions matching TRBD1. The V segment lost 6 bases and the J segment 1 base; nucleotides outside the gene matches: 9. Per germline, CDR1 SNHLY and CDR2 FYNNEI. The CDR3 covers 17 residues. The CDR3 DNA reads TGTGCCAGCAGCTCCATAGGGACAGTATCTGGGGCCAACGTCCTGACTTTC. This encodes CASSSIGTVSGANVLTF.

The gene calls are TRBV5-1 and TRBJ1-6; 8 bases are a match to TRBD1. CDR3 length: 16 amino acids. CDR1 is SGHRS, CDR2 YFSETQ, per germline. V shed 0 bases and J 4 bases; nucleotides not matched to a gene: 3. The CDR3 DNA reads TGCGCCAGCAGCTTGGAGACAGGGGATTATAATTCACCCCTCCACTTT. Translating gives CASSLETGDYNSPLHF.

This clonotype showed up just a few times. The chain uses TRBV7-9 and TRBJ2-1; D unclear. Trimming cost V 5 bases and J 8 bases, with 19 bases left between them. The CDR3 is 15 residues long. Per germline, CDR1 SEHNR and CDR2 FQNEAQ (reference sequence). In DNA form, the CDR3 reads TGTGCCAGCAGCCTCATCGGTGCCCGGTGGGATGAGCAGTTCTTC. Protein: CASSLIGARWDEQFF.

This clonotype was observed a handful of times. The chain is built from TRBV6-1 and TRBJ1-4; no clear D. CDR1 is MNHNS, CDR2 SASEGT, per germline. V was clipped by 8 bases and J by 0 bases, with 13 bases between them. The CDR3 is 15 amino acids. The CDR3 is CASCLEGSTNEKLFF. In DNA, the CDR3 is TGTGCCAGCTGCCTAGAAGGGTCAACTAATGAAAAACTGTTTTTT.

The V gene is TRBV7-2, the J gene TRBJ1-2, with TRBD1 as a possible D gene (5 bases). Trimming left V 1 base short and J 4 bases short, with 13 bases between. Germline V CDR1 and CDR2: SGHTA, FQGNSA. The CDR3 is 15 amino acids. CDR3 nucleotides: TGTGCCAGCAGCTTAGTTCAGGGCGGGAGCTATGGCTACACCTTC. Its translation is CASSLVQGGSYGYTF.

This clonotype was observed many times. The chain combines TRBV7-9 with TRBJ2-1, with D perhaps TRBD1 or TRBD2 (6 bases each). Germline V gene lookup returns CDR1 SEHNR and CDR2 FQNEAQ (reference sequence). V shed 2 bases and J shed 6 bases, with 14 bases lying between them. This CDR3 is 15 amino acids long. CDR3 loop: CASSLSGGGRNEQFF. Here the CDR3 DNA reads TGTGCCAGCAGCTTATCCGGGGGCGGACGCAATGAGCAGTTCTTC.

This clonotype has only one observation. CDR3 amino acids: CASSQGGGWGTDTQYF. In DNA, the CDR3 is TGCGCCAGCAGCCAAGGGGGAGGGTGGGGCACAGATACGCAGTATTTT. The J gene is TRBJ2-3, the V gene TRBV4-1, with TRBD2 identical over 7 bases. Trimming removed 1 base from V and 1 base from J; junction bases left unmatched: 5. Germline CDR1 reads MGHRA; CDR2 reads YSYEKL. CDR3 length: 16 amino acids.

The chain couples TRBV12-3 or TRBV12-4 to TRBJ1-2; no definite D call. V lost 0 bases, J lost 8 bases, and 16 bases lay in between. The CDR3 loop spans 15 amino acids. The CDR3 reads CASSLALNRGRGYTF. The CDR3 DNA follows: TGTGCCAGCAGTTTAGCGCTAAATAGAGGGCGCGGCTACACCTTC.

This clonotype has only a few counts. The rearrangement joins TRBV19 to TRBJ2-1; 8 positions match TRBD2. The V gene end was trimmed by 1 base and the J gene end by 1 base; junction bases not matched to a gene: 0. Germline V gene lookup returns CDR1 LNHDA and CDR2 SQIVND (reference sequence). The CDR3 covers 15 residues. CDR3 sequence: CASSIASGSYNEQFF. The CDR3, as DNA: TGTGCCAGTAGTATAGCTAGCGGGTCCTACAATGAGCAGTTCTTC.

This clonotype has a handful of counts. The rearrangement links TRBV6-1 to TRBJ1-6; the D gene is possibly TRBD1 (5 bases). The germline gives CDR1 MNHNS, CDR2 SASEGT. The germline V and J ends were trimmed by 5 bases and 3 bases, with 11 bases remaining between them. The CDR3 is 15 amino acids. CDR3 DNA: TGTGCCAGCAGTACCGGACAAGTCTATAATTCACCCCTCCACTTT. Its translation is CASSTGQVYNSPLHF.

The chain carries TRBV6-1 and TRBJ1-2; 9 positions match TRBD1. Germline trimming cut 3 bases from V and 10 bases from J; bases unmatched to any gene: 6. The CDR3 runs 13 residues. Germline V lookup: CDR1 MNHNS, CDR2 SASEGT. CDR3 in amino acids: CASSDGTGNDYTF. CDR3 coding DNA: TGTGCCAGCAGTGATGGGACAGGGAACGACTACACCTTC.

This clonotype was detected many times. The rearrangement links TRBV24-1 to TRBJ2-3; 10 bases line up with TRBD1. With 7 bases clipped from V and 4 bases from J, the junction kept 1 base outside the gene matches. The V gene's germline CDR1 is KGHDR and CDR2 SFDVKD. The CDR3 contains 13 residues. The CDR3 sequence: CATRGQGSDTQYF. As DNA, the CDR3 is TGTGCCACCAGGGGACAGGGGTCAGATACGCAGTATTTT.